The rows below give T cell receptor beta chains drawn from one sample of a study of blood T cell repertoires in COVID-19. Sequencing used immunoSEQ multiplex PCR; TCRdb keeps in-frame clones, though not all of them. The table has a few hundred thousand clones, 80% to 90% seen once. The specimen was peripheral blood. Receptor source: a woman aged 40 to 50 who had recovered from COVID-19. Each CDR3 is given with its conserved first and last residue. The order of the fields is D gene, V gene, CDR3 length, clone size, J gene, CDR3 protein, CDR3 DNA. D genes are given only for firm matches. Some rows mark clone size as missing; the rest say once, few, many or name a class of expanded clone.

-,TRBV6-5,14,-,TRBJ2-3,CASSAVNQGATQYF,TGTGCCAGCAGCGCTGTAAACCAGGGTGCAACGCAGTATTTT
TRBD2,TRBV11-2,15,-,TRBJ2-5,CASSLSQAGGQTQYF,TGTGCCAGCAGCTTGAGCCAAGCGGGAGGGCAGACCCAGTACTTC
-,TRBV29-1,15,-,TRBJ2-2,CSVRDLPLLGGELFF,TGCAGCGTTCGAGACTTACCACTACTTGGCGGGGAGCTGTTTTTT
-,TRBV21-1,13,once,TRBJ1-2,CASSKERDYGYTF,TGTGCCAGCAGCAAAGAGAGGGACTATGGCTACACCTTC
-,TRBV6-4,17,-,TRBJ2-1,CASSLEFTVRGIDEQFF,TGTGCCAGCAGCCTGGAATTTACCGTCAGGGGTATCGATGAGCAGTTCTTC
TRBD2,TRBV2,18,-,TRBJ2-5,CASSEVLAGGPLRETQYF,TGTGCCAGCAGTGAAGTTTTAGCGGGGGGGCCTCTAAGAGAGACCCAGTACTTC
-,TRBV28,14,-,TRBJ1-5,CASRTPQGNQPQHF,TGTGCCAGCAGAACCCCCCAGGGCAATCAGCCCCAGCATTTT
TRBD1,TRBV28,16,-,TRBJ2-4,CASRARNRGRGNIQYF,TGTGCCAGCAGGGCCCGGAACAGGGGGCGCGGAAACATTCAGTACTTC
-,TRBV18,18,-,TRBJ2-5,CASSPLKGLNPGQETQYF,TGTGCCAGCTCACCACTCAAAGGTCTCAATCCAGGGCAAGAGACCCAGTACTTC
TRBD1,TRBV7-7,16,-,TRBJ2-5,CASSLKPHRGLETQYF,TGTGCCAGCAGCTTAAAACCTCACAGGGGGCTGGAGACCCAGTACTTC
-,TRBV5-1,11,-,TRBJ2-1,CASSLLNEQFF,TGCGCCAGCAGCTTGCTGAATGAGCAGTTCTTC
TRBD1,TRBV9,16,-,TRBJ2-7,CASSPSLGQGFYEQYF,TGTGCCAGCAGCCCGAGTTTGGGACAGGGATTCTACGAGCAGTACTTC
TRBD2,TRBV6-1,17,-,TRBJ2-2,CASSQAGASGMAGELFF,TGTGCCAGCAGTCAAGCCGGGGCTAGCGGGATGGCCGGGGAGCTGTTTTTT
-,TRBV7-6,14,-,TRBJ1-4,CASSSGSYNEKLFF,TGTGCCAGCAGCTCCGGGTCGTATAATGAAAAACTGTTTTTT
-,TRBV5-6,14,-,TRBJ2-1,CASSLDSSNNEQFF,TGTGCCAGCAGCTTGGACAGTAGTAACAATGAGCAGTTCTTC
-,TRBV11-2,16,-,TRBJ1-5,CASSKTGQINNQPQHF,TGTGCCAGCAGCAAGACTGGACAGATTAATAATCAGCCCCAGCATTTT
-,TRBV2,14,-,TRBJ2-5,CASSENWRAETQYF,TGTGCCAGCAGTGAAAACTGGCGAGCGGAGACCCAGTACTTC
TRBD2,TRBV10-2,18,-,TRBJ2-5,CASSESLAGGPARETQYF,TGCGCCAGCAGTGAGTCGCTAGCGGGAGGGCCGGCTCGAGAGACCCAGTACTTC
TRBD2,TRBV7-2,16,-,TRBJ2-3,CASSESASGTRGTQYF,TGTGCCAGCAGCGAAAGCGCTAGCGGGACCCGGGGTACGCAGTATTTT
-,TRBV3-1/TRBV3-2,14,once,TRBJ2-5,CASSRRLIQETQYF,TGTGCCAGCAGCCGAAGACTAATCCAAGAGACCCAGTACTTC
TRBD2,TRBV4-1,18,-,TRBJ2-3,CASSQDYRDYLGTDTQYF,TGCGCCAGCAGCCAAGATTACCGGGACTACCTAGGCACAGATACGCAGTATTTT
-,TRBV6-2/TRBV6-3,16,-,TRBJ2-5,CASSPQGLISEETQYF,TGTGCCAGCAGTCCCCAGGGGCTAATCAGCGAAGAGACCCAGTACTTC
TRBD1,TRBV18,18,-,TRBJ1-1,CASSPRGLAGGAWTEAFF,TGTGCCAGCTCACCACGCGGTTTGGCAGGGGGCGCATGGACTGAAGCTTTCTTT
TRBD2,TRBV5-1,17,-,TRBJ2-5,CASSLQPGTTLQETQYF,TGCGCCAGCAGCCTCCAACCTGGGACTACCCTTCAAGAGACCCAGTACTTC
-,TRBV2,15,-,TRBJ2-2,CASDWSRGGTGELFF,TGTGCCAGCGATTGGAGTAGGGGGGGCACCGGGGAGCTGTTTTTT
TRBD2,TRBV18,13,-,TRBJ2-5,CASSQGLGETQYF,TGTGCCAGCTCCCAAGGACTAGGGGAGACCCAGTACTTC
-,TRBV28,14,-,TRBJ2-2,CASSLETNTGELFF,TGTGCCAGCAGTTTGGAGACGAACACCGGGGAGCTGTTTTTT
TRBD2,TRBV19,16,-,TRBJ2-2,CASKREAGRNTGELFF,TGTGCCAGTAAAAGAGAAGCGGGAAGGAACACCGGGGAGCTGTTTTTT
-,TRBV15,13,-,TRBJ1-5,CATQVESNQPQHF,TGTGCCACTCAGGTGGAAAGCAATCAGCCCCAGCATTTT
-,TRBV21-1,12,-,TRBJ1-5,CDLGGGRQPQHF,TGTGACCTAGGGGGGGGACGGCAGCCCCAGCATTTT
TRBD2,TRBV9,17,-,TRBJ2-7,CASSVDPSGGALHEQYF,TGTGCCAGCAGCGTAGATCCTAGCGGGGGGGCGCTCCACGAGCAGTACTTC
-,TRBV13,15,-,TRBJ2-5,CASSFWRMVGETQYF,TGTGCCAGCAGCTTTTGGAGGATGGTGGGGGAGACCCAGTACTTC
-,TRBV20-1,16,few,TRBJ1-5,CSASWGGLNNNQPQHF,TGCAGTGCTAGTTGGGGGGGTTTGAATAACAATCAGCCCCAGCATTTT
-,TRBV19,12,-,TRBJ2-1,CASSIFDNEQFF,TGTGCCAGTAGTATTTTCGACAATGAGCAGTTCTTC
-,TRBV9,16,-,TRBJ1-3,CASSFEDSYSGNTIYF,TGTGCCAGCAGCTTCGAGGACAGTTACTCTGGAAACACCATATATTTT
-,TRBV24-1,18,-,TRBJ1-1,CATSDNPQWGLKNTEAFF,TGTGCCACCAGTGACAACCCGCAGTGGGGGCTCAAGAACACTGAAGCTTTCTTT
TRBD1,TRBV6-5,14,-,TRBJ1-1,CASTQTTGVTEAFF,TGTGCCAGCACCCAAACGACAGGGGTCACTGAAGCTTTCTTT
-,TRBV4-1,15,-,TRBJ1-2,CASSQVGELIYGYTF,TGCGCCAGCAGCCAAGTCGGGGAATTGATCTATGGCTACACCTTC
TRBD2,TRBV6-6,17,-,TRBJ2-3,CASSLGLAGDSTDTQYF,TGTGCCAGCAGTCTCGGACTAGCGGGGGACAGCACAGATACGCAGTATTTT
-,TRBV2,11,once,TRBJ2-3,CATISTDTQYF,TGTGCCACCATTAGCACAGATACGCAGTATTTT
TRBD2,TRBV2,15,-,TRBJ2-5,CAGRRTSGPQETQYF,TGTGCCGGACGTAGGACTAGCGGACCCCAAGAGACCCAGTACTTC
-,TRBV4-2,15,-,TRBJ1-1,CASSQGQGRNTEAFF,TGTGCCAGCAGCCAAGGGCAGGGCAGAAACACTGAAGCTTTCTTT
-,TRBV3-1/TRBV3-2,15,once,TRBJ2-5,CASSLRGAATETQYF,TGTGCCAGCAGCCTCCGCGGGGCGGCCACGGAGACCCAGTACTTC
TRBD2,TRBV24-1,14,-,TRBJ2-1,CATSQSVAGGEQFF,TGTGCCACCAGTCAATCGGTCGCGGGAGGTGAGCAGTTCTTC
-,TRBV5-1,12,-,TRBJ1-2,CASSVTDYGYTF,TGCGCCAGCAGCGTCACTGATTATGGCTACACCTTC
-,TRBV3-1/TRBV3-2,14,-,TRBJ1-2,CASSQVGVTGGYTF,TGTGCCAGCAGCCAAGTGGGTGTGACGGGTGGCTACACCTTC
-,TRBV4-1,12,once,TRBJ2-5,CASSQPPETQYF,TGCGCCAGCAGCCAACCCCCGGAGACCCAGTACTTC
-,TRBV30,13,-,TRBJ2-5,CAWSSARAETQYF,TGTGCCTGGAGTTCGGCGCGGGCAGAGACCCAGTACTTC
-,TRBV12-1,16,-,TRBJ2-7,CASSEQGTGGSYEQYF,TGTGCCAGCAGCGAACAAGGGACAGGGGGATCGTACGAGCAGTACTTC
-,TRBV28,13,-,TRBJ1-5,CASQKQIRQPQHF,TGTGCCAGCCAAAAACAGATTCGGCAGCCCCAGCATTTT
-,TRBV3-1/TRBV3-2,15,-,TRBJ1-1,CASSRGAGYNTEAFF,TGTGCCAGCAGCCGCGGAGCGGGATACAACACTGAAGCTTTCTTT
-,TRBV15,14,-,TRBJ2-1,CATSRPVPGNEQFF,TGTGCCACCAGCAGGCCCGTCCCGGGCAATGAGCAGTTCTTC
-,TRBV30,13,few,TRBJ2-5,CAWRWQSQETQYF,TGTGCCTGGAGATGGCAATCCCAAGAGACCCAGTACTTC
TRBD1,TRBV19,14,-,TRBJ1-2,CASTPPGQGAGYTF,TGTGCCAGTACCCCACCGGGACAGGGCGCTGGCTACACCTTC
TRBD2,TRBV27,13,-,TRBJ2-1,CASSYGGGPEQFF,TGTGCCAGCAGTTACGGGGGGGGCCCCGAGCAGTTCTTC
-,TRBV6-5,14,-,TRBJ1-6,CASGAGPYNSPLHF,TGTGCCAGCGGGGCGGGGCCGTATAATTCACCCCTCCACTTT
TRBD2,TRBV7-2,16,-,TRBJ2-2,CASSPLAAANTGELFF,TGTGCCAGCAGCCCACTAGCGGCCGCGAACACCGGGGAGCTGTTTTTT